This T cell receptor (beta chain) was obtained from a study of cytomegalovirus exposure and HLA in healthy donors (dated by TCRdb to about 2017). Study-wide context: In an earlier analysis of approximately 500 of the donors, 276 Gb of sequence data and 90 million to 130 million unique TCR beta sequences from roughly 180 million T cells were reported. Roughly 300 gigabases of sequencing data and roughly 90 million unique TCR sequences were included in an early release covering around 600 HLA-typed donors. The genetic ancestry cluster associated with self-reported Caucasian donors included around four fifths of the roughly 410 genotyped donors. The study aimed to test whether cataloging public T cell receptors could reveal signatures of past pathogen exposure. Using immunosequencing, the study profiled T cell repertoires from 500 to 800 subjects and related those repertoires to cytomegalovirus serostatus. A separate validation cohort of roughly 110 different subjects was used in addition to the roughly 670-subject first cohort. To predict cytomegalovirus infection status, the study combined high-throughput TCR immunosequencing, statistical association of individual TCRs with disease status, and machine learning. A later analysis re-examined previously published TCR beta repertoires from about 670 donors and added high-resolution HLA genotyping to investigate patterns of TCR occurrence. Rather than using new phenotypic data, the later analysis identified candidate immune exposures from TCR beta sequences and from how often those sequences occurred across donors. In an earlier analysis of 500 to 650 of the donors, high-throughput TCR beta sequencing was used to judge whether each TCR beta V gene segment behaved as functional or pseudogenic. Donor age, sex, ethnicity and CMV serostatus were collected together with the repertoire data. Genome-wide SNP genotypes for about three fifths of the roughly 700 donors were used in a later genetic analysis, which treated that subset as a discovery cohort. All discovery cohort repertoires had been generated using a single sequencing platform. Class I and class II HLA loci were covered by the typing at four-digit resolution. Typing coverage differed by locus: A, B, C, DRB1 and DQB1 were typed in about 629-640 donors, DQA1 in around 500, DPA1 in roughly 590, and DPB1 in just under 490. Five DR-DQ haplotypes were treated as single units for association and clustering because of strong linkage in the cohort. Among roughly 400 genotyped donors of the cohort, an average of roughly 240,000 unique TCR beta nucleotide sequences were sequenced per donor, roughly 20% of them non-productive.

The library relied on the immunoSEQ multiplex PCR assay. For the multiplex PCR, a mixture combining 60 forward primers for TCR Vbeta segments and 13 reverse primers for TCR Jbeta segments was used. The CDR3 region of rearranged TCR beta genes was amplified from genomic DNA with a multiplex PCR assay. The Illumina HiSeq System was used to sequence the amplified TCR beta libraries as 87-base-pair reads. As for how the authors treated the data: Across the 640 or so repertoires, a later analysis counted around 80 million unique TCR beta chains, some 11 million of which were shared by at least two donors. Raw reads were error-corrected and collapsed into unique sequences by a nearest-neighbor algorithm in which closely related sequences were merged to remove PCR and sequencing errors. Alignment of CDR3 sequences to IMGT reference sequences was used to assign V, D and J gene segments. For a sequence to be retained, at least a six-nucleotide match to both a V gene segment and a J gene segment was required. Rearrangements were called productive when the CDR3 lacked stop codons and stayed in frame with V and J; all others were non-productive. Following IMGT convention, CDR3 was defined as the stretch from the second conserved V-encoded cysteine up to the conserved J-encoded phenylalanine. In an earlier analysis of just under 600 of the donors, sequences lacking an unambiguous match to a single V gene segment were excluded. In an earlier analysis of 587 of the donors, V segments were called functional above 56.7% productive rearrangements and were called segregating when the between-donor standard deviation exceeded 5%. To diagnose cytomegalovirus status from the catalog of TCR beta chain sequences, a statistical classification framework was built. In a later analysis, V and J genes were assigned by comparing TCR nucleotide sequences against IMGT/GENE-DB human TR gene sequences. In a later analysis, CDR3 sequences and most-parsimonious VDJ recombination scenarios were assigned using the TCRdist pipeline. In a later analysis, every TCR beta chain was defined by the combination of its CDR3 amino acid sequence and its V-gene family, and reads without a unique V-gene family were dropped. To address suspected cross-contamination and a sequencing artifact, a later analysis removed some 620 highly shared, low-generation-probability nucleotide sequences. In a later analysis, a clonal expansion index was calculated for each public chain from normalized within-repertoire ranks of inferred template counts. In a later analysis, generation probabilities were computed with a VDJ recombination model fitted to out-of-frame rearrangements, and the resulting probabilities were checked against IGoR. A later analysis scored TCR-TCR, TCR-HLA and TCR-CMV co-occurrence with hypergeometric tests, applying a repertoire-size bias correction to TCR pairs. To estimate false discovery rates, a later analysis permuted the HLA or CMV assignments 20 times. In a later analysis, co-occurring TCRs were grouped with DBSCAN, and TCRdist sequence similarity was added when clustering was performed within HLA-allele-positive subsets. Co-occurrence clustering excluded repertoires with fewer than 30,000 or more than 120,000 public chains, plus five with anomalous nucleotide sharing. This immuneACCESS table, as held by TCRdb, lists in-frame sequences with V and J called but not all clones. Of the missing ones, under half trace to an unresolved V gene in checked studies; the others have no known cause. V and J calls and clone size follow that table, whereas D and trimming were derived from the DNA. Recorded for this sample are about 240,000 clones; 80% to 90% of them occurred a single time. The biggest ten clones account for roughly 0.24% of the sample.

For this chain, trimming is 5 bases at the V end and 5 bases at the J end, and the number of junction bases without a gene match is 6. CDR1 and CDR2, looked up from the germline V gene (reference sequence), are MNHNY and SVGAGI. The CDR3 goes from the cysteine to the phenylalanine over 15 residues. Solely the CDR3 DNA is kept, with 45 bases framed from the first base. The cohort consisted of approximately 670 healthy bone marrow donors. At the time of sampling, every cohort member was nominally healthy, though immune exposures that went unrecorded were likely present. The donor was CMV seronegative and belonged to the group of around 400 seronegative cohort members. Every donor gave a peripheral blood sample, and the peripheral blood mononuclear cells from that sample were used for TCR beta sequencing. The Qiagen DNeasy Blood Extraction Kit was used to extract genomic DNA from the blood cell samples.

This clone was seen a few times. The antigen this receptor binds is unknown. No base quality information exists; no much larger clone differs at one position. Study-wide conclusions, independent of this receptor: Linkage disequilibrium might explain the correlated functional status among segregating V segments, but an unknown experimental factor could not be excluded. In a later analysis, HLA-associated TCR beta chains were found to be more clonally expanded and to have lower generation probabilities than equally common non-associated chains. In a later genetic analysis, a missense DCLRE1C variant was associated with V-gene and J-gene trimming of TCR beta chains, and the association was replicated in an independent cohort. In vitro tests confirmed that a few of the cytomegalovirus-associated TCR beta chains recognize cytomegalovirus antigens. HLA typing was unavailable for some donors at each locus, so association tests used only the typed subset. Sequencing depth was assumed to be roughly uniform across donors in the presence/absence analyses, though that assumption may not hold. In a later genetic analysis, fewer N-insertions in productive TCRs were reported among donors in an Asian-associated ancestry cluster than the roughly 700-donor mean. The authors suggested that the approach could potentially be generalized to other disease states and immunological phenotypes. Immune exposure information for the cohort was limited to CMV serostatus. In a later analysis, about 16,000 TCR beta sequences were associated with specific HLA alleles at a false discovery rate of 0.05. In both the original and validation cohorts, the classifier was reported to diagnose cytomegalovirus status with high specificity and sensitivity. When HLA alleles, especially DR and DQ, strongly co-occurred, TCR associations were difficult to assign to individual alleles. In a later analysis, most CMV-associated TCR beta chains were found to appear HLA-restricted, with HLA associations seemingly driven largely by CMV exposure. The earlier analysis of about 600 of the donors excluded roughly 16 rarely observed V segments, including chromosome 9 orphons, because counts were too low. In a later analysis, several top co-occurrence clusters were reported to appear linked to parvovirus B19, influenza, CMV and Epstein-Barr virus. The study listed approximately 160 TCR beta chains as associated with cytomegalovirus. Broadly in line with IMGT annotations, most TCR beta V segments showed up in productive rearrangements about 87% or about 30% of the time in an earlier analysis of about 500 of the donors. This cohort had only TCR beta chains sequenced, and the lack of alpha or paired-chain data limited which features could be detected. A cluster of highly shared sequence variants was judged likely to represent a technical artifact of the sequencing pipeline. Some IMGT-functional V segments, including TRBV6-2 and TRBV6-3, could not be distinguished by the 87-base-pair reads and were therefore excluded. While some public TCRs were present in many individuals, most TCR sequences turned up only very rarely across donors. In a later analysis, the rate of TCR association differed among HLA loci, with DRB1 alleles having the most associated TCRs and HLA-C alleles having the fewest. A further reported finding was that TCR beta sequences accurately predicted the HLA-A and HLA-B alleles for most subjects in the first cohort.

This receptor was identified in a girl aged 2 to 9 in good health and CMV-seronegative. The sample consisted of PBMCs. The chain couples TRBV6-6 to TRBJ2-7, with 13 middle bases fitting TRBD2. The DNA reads TGTGCCAGCAGTGCACTAGCGGGAGGGCGGCACGAGCAGTACTTC. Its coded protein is CASSALAGGRHEQYF.